What follows are 26 T cell receptor beta chains derived from one specimen sequenced in a study of CD8+ T cells in alopecia areata. Once RNA had been extracted, it was reverse transcribed into cDNA to act as the sequencing template. Using immunoSEQ multiplex PCR, the repertoire was profiled, and TCRdb retains in-frame clones only, with some absent. Of 35,000 to 45,000 clones in the sample, roughly 89% were seen once. Described treatment: oral pan-JAK inhibitor, 5-10 mg twice daily. The sequences come from CD8+ T cells sorted from blood, collected at week 24, from a patient treated with tofacitinib. The receptor set was obtained from a human donor with alopecia areata.

J is TRBJ2-5 and V is TRBV15; the D is unclear. The CDR3 length is 17 residues. Germline values: CDR1 LNHNV, CDR2 YYDKDF (reference sequence). Trimming cost V 1 base and J 5 bases, with 20 bases left between them. CDR3 residues: CATSRGQTETPRETQYF. The CDR3 bases are TGTGCCACCAGCAGAGGACAAACAGAGACCCCCAGGGAGACCCAGTACTTC.

The genes are TRBV7-6 and TRBJ2-2, with 13 bases lining up with TRBD2. With 5 bases clipped from V and 7 bases from J, the junction kept 7 bases outside the gene matches. CDR1 is SGHVS, CDR2 FNYEAQ, per germline. The CDR3 loop spans 16 amino acids. The CDR3 region has the DNA TGTGCCAGCAGCGAAACTAGCGGGGGGGCCCACGGGGAGCTGTTTTTT. Protein sequence: CASSETSGGAHGELFF.

The V gene is TRBV7-8, the J gene TRBJ2-1; 10 bases fit TRBD2. In germline, CDR1 is SGHVS, CDR2 FQNEAQ. Trimming at V came to 4 bases and at J to 2 bases, leaving 8 bases not matched to a gene. The CDR3 covers 17 residues. CDR3 DNA sequence: TGTGCCAGCAGCTCCTTTTGGACTAGCGGTACCTACAATGAGCAGTTCTTC. Encoded protein: CASSSFWTSGTYNEQFF.

V and J are TRBV19 and TRBJ1-6; weak D call: TRBD1 (5 bases). Germline assignment: CDR1 LNHDA and CDR2 SQIVND (reference sequence). Deletions cut 5 bases from V and 7 bases from J, with 12 bases between. This CDR3 contains 14 residues. CDR3 nucleotides: TGTGCCAGTAGTTGGGGGGAAGGCAATTCACCCCTCCACTTT. This translates into CASSWGEGNSPLHF.

The chain carries TRBV7-3 and TRBJ2-3; D may be TRBD1 or TRBD2 (5 bases each). Looked up from germline, CDR1 is SGHTA and CDR2 is FQGTGA. This CDR3 has 14 residues. V dropped 4 bases and J dropped 2 bases, with 10 bases sitting between them. The CDR3 nucleotides read TGTGCCAGCAGCTCGTGGGGGATCACAGATACGCAGTATTTT. It translates to CASSSWGITDTQYF.

Note on this clone: Different DNA sequences within this sample yield the same CDR3. V gene TRBV7-6 combines with J gene TRBJ2-3; D assignment may be TRBD1 or TRBD2 (5 bases each). With 2 bases removed from V and 1 base from J, the gap between germline ends came to 7 bases. The germline CDR1 and CDR2 sequences are SGHVS and FNYEAQ. CDR3 length: 14 amino acids. CDR3 protein: CASSLLGGTDTQYF. The CDR3 region has the DNA TGTGCCAGCAGCTTATTGGGGGGCACAGATACGCAGTATTTT.

The chain couples TRBV29-1 to TRBJ2-1, with a tentative D call TRBD1 (5 bases). The CDR3 sequence is 12 residues long. Trimming left V 8 bases short and J 10 bases short, with 18 bases between. The V gene's germline CDR1 is SQVTM and CDR2 ANQGSEA. CDR3 bases: TGCAGCACGCCCAAAGGGGCTGGAGAGCAGTTCTTC. Its protein is CSTPKGAGEQFF.

This chain links TRBV7-9 with TRBJ2-1; perhaps TRBD2 as D (6 bases). CDR3 length: 16 residues. Germline assignment: CDR1 SEHNR and CDR2 FQNEAQ (reference sequence). The V end was cut by 3 bases, the J end by 6 bases, with 18 bases between. CDR3 region: CASSLDYKTGSNEQFF. DNA of the CDR3: TGTGCCAGCAGCTTGGACTACAAAACAGGATCCAATGAGCAGTTCTTC.

The chain recombines TRBV7-9 with TRBJ2-7; D call uncertain. V was clipped by 3 bases and J by 2 bases, with 8 bases between them. This CDR3 comprises 13 residues. The germline gives CDR1 SEHNR, CDR2 FQNEAQ (reference sequence). DNA for the CDR3: TGTGCCAGCAGCTTTGCCGGAACCTACGAGCAGTACTTC. This translates into CASSFAGTYEQYF. Combining the CDR3 with reference TRBV7-9 and TRBJ2-7 gives the whole variable domain DTGVSQNPRHKITKRGQNVTFRCDPISEHNRLYWYRQTLGQGPEFLTYFQNEAQLEKSRLLSDRFSAERPKGSFSTLEIQRTEQGDSAMYLCASSFAGTYEQYFGPGTRLTVT.

The chain employs TRBV6-5 and TRBJ2-1, with unresolved D. V shed 2 bases and J shed 10 bases, with 12 bases lying between them. The CDR3 has 13 residues. Germline assignment: CDR1 MNHEY and CDR2 SVGAGI. The CDR3 sequence is CASSYQSLDEQFF. The CDR3 DNA follows: TGTGCCAGCAGTTACCAATCCCTCGACGAGCAGTTCTTC.

This clone is a singleton in its sample. This sequence joins TRBV6-5 and TRBJ2-5, with TRBD1 matching over 7 bases. Judging by the DNA end, TRBJ2-7 fits better; the J call may be wrong. The CDR3 is made up of 14 amino acids. Looked up from germline, CDR1 is MNHEY and CDR2 is SVGAGI. The CDR3 bases are TGTGCCAGCAGTCCGGGACAGAGCCTCTACGAGCAGTACTTC. Translation: CASSPGQSLYEQYF.

This chain links TRBV30 with TRBJ2-3, with D unclear. There are 10 residues in the CDR3. Germline CDR1 GTSNPN, CDR2 SVGIG (reference sequence). Trimming removed 5 bases from V and 3 bases from J, with 3 bases in between. CDR3 sequence: CAWVTDTQYF. CDR3 nucleotides: TGTGCCTGGGTGACAGATACGCAGTATTTT.

The chain couples TRBV29-1 to TRBJ2-7, with 7 nucleotides matching TRBD1. V shed 7 bases and J 4 bases; nucleotides not matched to a gene: 7. Germline CDR1 SQVTM, CDR2 ANQGSEA. The CDR3 has 12 amino acids. This CDR3 reads CSGTGEGYEQYF. CDR3 nucleotides: TGCAGCGGAACAGGGGAAGGATACGAGCAGTACTTC.

The chain links TRBV7-9 to TRBJ2-1, with 13 bases that match TRBD2. Germline V gene data show CDR1 as SEHNR and CDR2 as FQNEAQ (reference sequence). The CDR3 extends over 19 amino acids. The junction had 17 bases not matched to a gene; V was cut back by 5 bases and J by 7 bases. CDR3: CASSPPGQTTSGGPNEQFF. CDR3 in DNA: TGTGCCAGCAGCCCCCCGGGACAGACGACTAGCGGGGGGCCAAATGAGCAGTTCTTC.

The J gene is TRBJ2-1, the V gene TRBV7-9; TRBD1 might be the D (6 bases). The germline gives CDR1 SEHNR, CDR2 FQNEAQ (reference sequence). The CDR3 is 16 residues long. V was clipped by 5 bases and J by 1 base, with 15 bases between them. The CDR3 region has the DNA TGTGCCAGCAGCCCTCCTGAGGGGGAGTCCTACAATGAGCAGTTCTTC. Residues: CASSPPEGESYNEQFF.

The V call is TRBV30, the J call TRBJ2-7, with a tentative D call TRBD2 (6 bases). The germline CDR1 and CDR2 sequences are GTSNPN and SVGIG (reference sequence). The CDR3 sequence is 17 residues long. V lost 1 base, J lost 3 bases, and 22 bases lay in between. The CDR3 loop is CAWSEAELGTGDYEQYF. The CDR3 coding sequence is TGTGCCTGGAGTGAGGCGGAGCTCGGGACTGGAGACTACGAGCAGTACTTC.

This chain links TRBV27 with TRBJ2-7, with D perhaps TRBD1 (5 bases). This CDR3 spans 13 amino acids. V was shortened by 10 bases and J by 5 bases, with 18 bases between the two germline ends. CDR1 is MNHEY and CDR2 is SMNVEV in the germline V gene (reference sequence). Written as DNA, the CDR3 is TGTGCCACCTTCGGATATGGGGCAGACGAGCAGTACTTC. It specifies CATFGYGADEQYF.

The chain couples TRBV7-9 to TRBJ2-3; the D is unclear. CDR3 length: 13 residues. Germline CDR1 SEHNR, CDR2 FQNEAQ (reference sequence). Trimming removed 8 bases at V and 3 bases at J, with 12 bases between. The CDR3 bases are TGTGCCAGCGCCTTGCCCCTTACAGATACGCAGTATTTT. Translated: CASALPLTDTQYF. Drawing the rest from reference TRBV7-9 and TRBJ2-3, the complete variable domain is DTGVSQNPRHKITKRGQNVTFRCDPISEHNRLYWYRQTLGQGPEFLTYFQNEAQLEKSRLLSDRFSAERPKGSFSTLEIQRTEQGDSAMYLCASALPLTDTQYFGPGTRLTVL.

The chain couples TRBV13 to TRBJ2-7, with a weak D call TRBD1 (5 bases). The germline gives CDR1 PRHDT, CDR2 FYEKMQ (reference sequence). V dropped 7 bases and J dropped 1 base, with 14 bases sitting between them. The length of the CDR3 is 14 residues. As DNA, the CDR3 is TGTGCCAGCACACATCAGGGTGGGTCCTACGAGCAGTACTTC. Translation gives CASTHQGGSYEQYF.

The genes are TRBV29-1 and TRBJ2-5, with D possibly TRBD2 on 6 matching bases. CDR3 length: 14 residues. The V and J ends lost 1 base and 7 bases respectively, with 16 bases between them. Germline CDR1 and CDR2: SQVTM and ANQGSEA. CDR3 sequence: CSVEGGSAGGTQYF. CDR3 nucleotides: TGCAGCGTTGAAGGGGGGTCCGCCGGGGGGACCCAGTACTTC.

The chain combines TRBV4-1 with TRBJ2-3; tentatively, D is TRBD2 (6 bases). The V gene's germline CDR1 is MGHRA and CDR2 YSYEKL. The CDR3 is 20 amino acids. Trimming left V 0 bases short and J 1 base short, with 23 bases between. The CDR3 here is CASSQDRGGVEALRTDTQYF. The DNA of the CDR3 is TGCGCCAGCAGCCAAGATAGAGGCGGGGTCGAGGCGCTGCGCACAGATACGCAGTATTTT.

The rearrangement uses TRBV29-1 and TRBJ2-1, with D perhaps matching TRBD2 (6 bases). Per the germline V gene, CDR1 is SQVTM and CDR2 is ANQGSEA. V gave up 0 bases and J gave up 0 bases, with 12 bases separating them. The CDR3 contains 16 residues. In DNA form, the CDR3 reads TGCAGCGTTGAAGATCCCAGGAGGGGCTCCTACAATGAGCAGTTCTTC. As protein: CSVEDPRRGSYNEQFF.

The chain carries TRBV7-9 and TRBJ2-7; D is unclear. CDR1 and CDR2 from the germline V gene are SEHNR and FQNEAQ (reference sequence). This CDR3 region has 13 residues. Trimming pared 9 bases from V and 2 bases from J, leaving 14 bases between. CDR3 nucleotides: TGTGCCAGTAACCCAAGTCCCACCTACGAGCAGTACTTC. The encoded protein is CASNPSPTYEQYF.

The V gene is TRBV4-2, the J gene TRBJ2-7, with D tentatively TRBD2 (5 bases). The CDR3 runs to 15 residues. Germline lookup yields CDR1 LGHNA and CDR2 YNFKEQ. Trimming cost V 4 bases and J 4 bases, with 17 bases left between them. CDR3 in DNA: TGTGCCAGCAGCCCCCCGGCGAACGGGGTATACGAGCAGTACTTC. Translated: CASSPPANGVYEQYF.

The chain employs TRBV28 and TRBJ2-7; D tentatively reads TRBD1 or TRBD2 (5 bases each). V lost 3 bases and J lost 1, with 13 bases in between. Looked up from germline, CDR1 is MDHEN and CDR2 is SYDVKM. The length of the CDR3 is 15 residues. DNA for the CDR3: TGTGCCAGCAGTTTGATAGCCAGGGAGTCCTACGAGCAGTACTTC. This gives the protein CASSLIARESYEQYF.

This clone showed up just a few times. The chain joins TRBV11-2 to TRBJ2-1; D is uncertain. The germline CDR1 and CDR2 sequences are SGHAT and FQNNGV. Trimming cost V 0 bases and J 1 base, with 4 bases left between them. The CDR3 length is 14 residues. Here the CDR3 reads CASSLEWSYNEQFF. The CDR3 region has the DNA TGTGCCAGCAGCTTAGAGTGGTCCTACAATGAGCAGTTCTTC.